This section outlines one TCR beta chain sequence together with its context. Noted time point: blood 4 weeks post-SBRT, at nephrectomy. Stated treatment: 15 Gy SBRT to primary tumor, nephrectomy 4 weeks later. The CDR3 has 15 amino acids. Germline V gene data show CDR1 as SQVTM and CDR2 as ANQGSEA. The junction had 9 bases not matched to a gene; V was cut back by 4 bases and J by 3 bases. This sample is part of a study of radiation and T cells in renal cell carcinoma. Profiled with immunoSEQ multiplex PCR; TCRdb holds only in-frame clones, not every one. The sample lists some 150,000 clones; approximately 86% were seen once.

The clonotype originates from a woman between 50 and 59 years old with renal cell carcinoma. The V gene is TRBV29-1, the J gene TRBJ2-3, with 8 positions matching TRBD2. Specimen: blood, collected from a patient whose treatment included radiotherapy and nephrectomy. CDR3 in DNA: TGCAGCGTTGGGTCTCCGGGGGGGCAAACAGATACGCAGTATTTT. Its protein product is CSVGSPGGQTDTQYF.